This is a list of T cell receptor beta chains from one sample in a study of OX40 agonist ivuxolimab in advanced cancers. Only in-frame clones appear in the TCRdb table, and some are missing; sequencing was by immunoSEQ multiplex PCR. The table shows over 60,000 clones, with around 80% occurring only once. The sample was CD4+ or CD8+ T cells sorted from blood, taken in a trial of the OX40 agonist ivuxolimab. The receptors originated from an adult with an advanced solid tumor such as melanoma, head and neck, liver or kidney cancer. Each CDR3 is given with its conserved first and last residue. Each record gives: CDR3 DNA, CDR3 protein, V gene, D gene, clone size, J gene. The D gene is left open where the match is weak. Clone size is stated in some rows and not others, as once, few, many or a class when expanded.

TGCGCCAGCAGCTTGGTGGGAGAGACCCAGTACTTC,CASSLVGETQYF,TRBV5-1,-,-,TRBJ2-5
TGTGCCAGCAGCTTAATGTCGTCAGGGAGGGACGAGCAGTACTTC,CASSLMSSGRDEQYF,TRBV11-2,TRBD2,-,TRBJ2-7
TGTGCCAGCAGCTTCCGGGACAGGGGCAATAGACTGTTTTTT,CASSFRDRGNRLFF,TRBV13,TRBD1,-,TRBJ1-4
TGTGCCAGCAGTCTCGGACTAGCGGGGCGAGATACGCAGTATTTT,CASSLGLAGRDTQYF,TRBV6-5,TRBD2,-,TRBJ2-3
TGTGCCAGCAGCTTACGAAAAGACTCTGGAAACACCATATATTTT,CASSLRKDSGNTIYF,TRBV7-8,-,once,TRBJ1-3
TGCGCCAGCAGAGATTTAGGAAGGGACTACAATGAGCAGTTCTTC,CASRDLGRDYNEQFF,TRBV10-2,-,-,TRBJ2-1
TGTGCCAGCAGCTTCTCGAGCTTCGGCCGGGACTCTGGGGCCAACGTCCTGACTTTC,CASSFSSFGRDSGANVLTF,TRBV7-2,-,-,TRBJ2-6
TGTGCCAGCAGTAAAGGACAGTATACGCAGTATTTT,CASSKGQYTQYF,TRBV28,-,-,TRBJ2-3
TGTGCCAGCAGCTTGGGAACATATGAGCAGTACTTC,CASSLGTYEQYF,TRBV5-6,-,-,TRBJ2-7
TGTGCCAGCAACCGGGACGCCGCAACTAATGAAAAACTGTTTTTT,CASNRDAATNEKLFF,TRBV2,-,-,TRBJ1-4
TGTGCCAGCAGCTTACTAGCGGAGGCAGATACGCAGTATTTT,CASSLLAEADTQYF,TRBV7-3,TRBD2,-,TRBJ2-3
TGTGCCAGCAGGGGCATATCATCTTCTAACTATGGCTACACCTTC,CASRGISSSNYGYTF,TRBV6-5,-,-,TRBJ1-2
TGTGCCAGCAGCCAAGATCGTGCCAGGGGCTACACAGATACGCAGTATTTT,CASSQDRARGYTDTQYF,TRBV4-2,-,-,TRBJ2-3
TGTGCCAGTACGTCCGGGACAGGGTTCGGCGATACGCAGTATTTT,CASTSGTGFGDTQYF,TRBV19,TRBD1,-,TRBJ2-3
TGTGCCAGCAGCCCGAGGGCCGACCAAGAGACCCAGTACTTC,CASSPRADQETQYF,TRBV7-9,-,-,TRBJ2-5
TGTGCCAGCAGTCCCTCGGACCGCTACGAGCAGTACTTC,CASSPSDRYEQYF,TRBV28,-,-,TRBJ2-7
TGTGCCAGCAGCGTAGATGGTGTCCGAGAGACCCAGTACTTC,CASSVDGVRETQYF,TRBV7-9,-,-,TRBJ2-5
TGTGCCAGCAGCTTGGTTCCCAGGCAGGGCATGGTCGGGGAGCTGTTTTTT,CASSLVPRQGMVGELFF,TRBV5-4,-,-,TRBJ2-2
TGTGCCAGCCAGGGCGGGGGCTCCTACAATGAGCAGTTCTTC,CASQGGGSYNEQFF,TRBV6-5,TRBD2,-,TRBJ2-1
TGTGCCAGCAGTTACTTTTCGGACAGGGGTAATTCACCCCTCCACTTT,CASSYFSDRGNSPLHF,TRBV6-5,TRBD1,-,TRBJ1-6
TGTGCCAGCAGTGATCGACAGGGGAATTCACCCCTCCACTTT,CASSDRQGNSPLHF,TRBV6-5,TRBD1,-,TRBJ1-6
TGTGCCAGCAATTTGGCAGGACAGGGGGCTAGGAACACTGAAGCTTTCTTT,CASNLAGQGARNTEAFF,TRBV27,TRBD1,-,TRBJ1-1
TGTGCCAGCAGTCGTACCGGGACAGGGGTGACTTTATCTGGAAACACCATATATTTT,CASSRTGTGVTLSGNTIYF,TRBV27,TRBD1,-,TRBJ1-3
TGCAGCGTTGAAATAGCGGGGGGACCCACAGATACGCAGTATTTT,CSVEIAGGPTDTQYF,TRBV29-1,TRBD2,few,TRBJ2-3
TGTGCCAGCAGCGACAGGGGGCAGGCGAACACTGAAGCTTTCTTT,CASSDRGQANTEAFF,TRBV7-9,TRBD1,once,TRBJ1-1
TGTGCCAGCAGCTTAGCTGGGGGGCCCACTGAAGCTTTCTTT,CASSLAGGPTEAFF,TRBV7-9,-,-,TRBJ1-1
TGTGCCACGTCGGGACAGGGACCCTCTGATGGCTACACCTTC,CATSGQGPSDGYTF,TRBV10-3,TRBD1,-,TRBJ1-2
TGCGCCAGCAGCTTGGATGCGGGGGGGACAGATACGCAGTATTTT,CASSLDAGGTDTQYF,TRBV5-1,TRBD2,-,TRBJ2-3
TGTGCCAGCAGTGAAGCGCTCGTGGGGCAAGCTTTCTTT,CASSEALVGQAFF,TRBV6-1,-,-,TRBJ1-1
TGTGCCAGTAGTAGGAGCGGGGGGGCCTCTGGGGCCAACGTCCTGACTTTC,CASSRSGGASGANVLTF,TRBV19,TRBD2,-,TRBJ2-6
TGTGCCAGCAGGGGAGACAGTGGACTGGGGGATTCACCCCTCCACTTT,CASRGDSGLGDSPLHF,TRBV2,-,-,TRBJ1-6
TGTGCCAGCAGTTACTCAAGCGGGGGAAGGTACAATGAGCAGTTCTTC,CASSYSSGGRYNEQFF,TRBV6-5,TRBD2,-,TRBJ2-1
TGTGCCAGCAGTTCCGGGTCCTCCTACGAGCAGTACTTC,CASSSGSSYEQYF,TRBV11-3,-,-,TRBJ2-7
TGTGCCAGTAGTATAGCCGCACAGGGGGCTAACACCGGGGAGCTGTTTTTT,CASSIAAQGANTGELFF,TRBV19,TRBD1,-,TRBJ2-2
TGTGCCAGCAGTGTCGGGACTAGCGGGACTAAGTATTTT,CASSVGTSGTKYF,TRBV6-4,TRBD2,-,TRBJ2-3
TGTGCCAGTAGTATACGGCCCTCCGAAAACTATGGCTACACCTTC,CASSIRPSENYGYTF,TRBV19,-,-,TRBJ1-2
TGTGCCAGCAGCGCCGGACTCCGACAGGGGATATCGAACACCGGGGAGCTGTTTTTT,CASSAGLRQGISNTGELFF,TRBV9,TRBD1,-,TRBJ2-2
TGCGCCAGCAGCCCATCCGGGACAGGTGGAAACACCATATATTTT,CASSPSGTGGNTIYF,TRBV5-1,TRBD1,-,TRBJ1-3
TGTGCCAGCAGTTACTCGGGGGTTAATGAAGCTTTCTTT,CASSYSGVNEAFF,TRBV6-6,-,-,TRBJ1-1
TGTGCCAGTAATCTCGGCCGAGGAGAGACCCAGTACTTC,CASNLGRGETQYF,TRBV19,-,few,TRBJ2-5
TGTGCCAGCAGTTTCTCCGGAGATAGCAATCAGCCCCAGCATTTT,CASSFSGDSNQPQHF,TRBV6-6,-,-,TRBJ1-5
TGTGCCAGTAGTCCCCCCGGGACTAGCTTTGAGACCCAGTACTTC,CASSPPGTSFETQYF,TRBV19,TRBD2,-,TRBJ2-5
TGTGCCAGCAGTCGGGACAGGGAAAACGAGCAGTACTTC,CASSRDRENEQYF,TRBV2,TRBD1,-,TRBJ2-7
TGCGCCAGCAGCTTGGCCGAAGGGAGGGAGACCCAGTACTTC,CASSLAEGRETQYF,TRBV5-1,-,-,TRBJ2-5
TGTGCCAGCATGAGGGACTGGGCCAATCAGCCCCAGCATTTT,CASMRDWANQPQHF,TRBV2,-,-,TRBJ1-5
TGCGCCAGCAGCTTGGAGGCAGATGGCTACACCTTC,CASSLEADGYTF,TRBV5-1,-,-,TRBJ1-2